Presented here are 15 T cell receptor beta chains from one specimen sequenced in a study of T cell clonotyping in hematopoietic cell transplantation. Time point in this sample: recipient sample about 28 days before transplant, after cytoreduction. The table came from immunoSEQ multiplex PCR; TCRdb's copy has only in-frame clones and leaves some out. The sample records 25,000 to 35,000 clones, more than 85% being singletons. Specimen: peripheral blood mononuclear cells, collected before stem cell transplant. These TCRs come from a man aged 45-65 years with acute myeloid leukemia. Some clones in this sample may be carry-over from other donors' samples.

V gene TRBV4-3 combines with J gene TRBJ1-4; no clear D. Germline V gene data show CDR1 as LGHNA and CDR2 as YSLEER. The V and J ends lost 1 base and 10 bases respectively, with 25 bases between them. This CDR3 contains 18 residues. CDR3 region: CASSQVLAPGELLGKLFF. CDR3 DNA sequence: TGCGCCAGCAGCCAAGTCCTAGCCCCCGGGGAACTTCTTGGAAAACTGTTTTTT.

The genes are TRBV5-1 and TRBJ2-3, with unresolved D. CDR1 and CDR2 from the germline V gene are SGHRS and YFSETQ. V lost 3 bases and J lost 5, with 13 bases in between. This CDR3 has 14 amino acids. The CDR3 DNA reads TGCGCCAGCAGCTCCTGGGCCTCGGGAGATACGCAGTATTTT. Translating it yields CASSSWASGDTQYF.

The gene calls are TRBV11-2 and TRBJ1-2; D is ambiguous. Between the trimmed V and J ends, which lost 2 bases and 0 bases, there was a span of 7 bases. CDR1 is SGHAT, CDR2 FQNNGV, per germline. This CDR3 region has 14 residues. CDR3 loop: CASSLMTSNYGYTF. Here the CDR3 DNA reads TGTGCCAGCAGCTTAATGACCTCTAACTATGGCTACACCTTC.

The chain uses TRBV4-1 and TRBJ1-4, with TRBD1 matching over 7 bases. The CDR3 has 15 residues. Per the germline V gene, CDR1 is MGHRA and CDR2 is YSYEKL. V was pared by 1 base and J by 7 bases, with 6 bases of the junction left unmatched. CDR3 sequence (DNA): TGCGCCAGCAGCCAAGTTACAGGGGACAGTGAAAAACTGTTTTTT. This gives the protein CASSQVTGDSEKLFF.

The chain recombines TRBV7-2 with TRBJ2-7, with D perhaps TRBD1 (6 bases). With 4 bases removed from V and 0 bases from J, the gap between germline ends came to 7 bases. The CDR3 is 13 residues long. CDR1 and CDR2 (germline): SGHTA, FQGNSA. The CDR3 DNA reads as TGTGCCAGCAGCTGGGACATCTCCTACGAGCAGTACTTC. Protein: CASSWDISYEQYF.

The chain has TRBV7-9 and TRBJ2-7, with 8 bases fitting TRBD2. Looked up from germline, CDR1 is SEHNR and CDR2 is FQNEAQ (reference sequence). Germline trimming cut 2 bases from V and 2 bases from J; bases unmatched to any gene: 5. The CDR3 loop spans 15 amino acids. In DNA, the CDR3 is TGTGCCAGCAGCTTATATCTAGCGGGTCCCTACGAGCAGTACTTC. This translates into CASSLYLAGPYEQYF.

CDR3 loop: CAWSVLQGMQGYTF. The DNA of the CDR3 is TGTGCCTGGAGTGTACTACAGGGGATGCAAGGCTACACCTTC. The gene calls are TRBV30 and TRBJ1-2, with TRBD1 matching over 7 bases. The V gene's germline CDR1 is GTSNPN and CDR2 SVGIG (reference sequence). V trimming: 0 bases; J trimming: 8 bases; junction bases outside the gene matches: 9. CDR3 length equals 14 residues. Filled out from reference TRBV30 and TRBJ1-2, the complete variable domain reads SQTIHQWPATLVQPVGSPLSLECTVEGTSNPNLYWYRQAAGRGLQLLFYSVGIGQISSEVPQNLSASRPQDRQFILSSKKLLLSDSGFYLCAWSVLQGMQGYTFGSGTRLTVV.

V gene TRBV9 combines with J gene TRBJ1-3; a possible D gene is TRBD1 (6 bases). The CDR3 totals 14 residues. Germline V gene lookup returns CDR1 SGDLS and CDR2 YYNGEE. Trimming stripped 0 bases from V and 8 bases from J, with 12 bases between. The CDR3 bases are TGTGCCAGCAGCGTAGCGGGGGGCGAGGACACCATATATTTT. This sequence encodes CASSVAGGEDTIYF.

This chain joins TRBV5-1 and TRBJ2-5; TRBD1 agrees at 10 bases. The CDR3 covers 13 residues. Germline assignment: CDR1 SGHRS and CDR2 YFSETQ. V was pared by 5 bases and J by 4 bases, with 2 bases of the junction left unmatched. The CDR3 is CASSGQGGETQYF. CDR3 in DNA: TGCGCCAGCAGTGGACAGGGGGGAGAGACCCAGTACTTC. Full variable domain (remainder filled in from reference TRBV5-1 and TRBJ2-5): KAGVTQTPRYLIKTRGQQVTLSCSPISGHRSVSWYQQTPGQGLQFLFEYFSETQRNKGNFPGRFSGRQFSNSRSEMNVSTLELGDSALYLCASSGQGGETQYFGPGTRLLVL.

The CDR3 sequence: CASSSGRGGKSNTQYF. The CDR3 region has the DNA TGTGCCAGCAGCTCGGGTAGGGGGGGGAAGTCGAATACGCAGTATTTT. J is TRBJ2-3 and V is TRBV5-4; tentatively, D is TRBD2 (7 bases). V was trimmed by 3 bases and J by 7 bases, leaving 21 bases between them. Per the germline V gene, CDR1 is SGHNT and CDR2 is YYREEE (reference sequence). This CDR3 is built from 16 residues.

V and J are TRBV10-3 and TRBJ1-6; 10 positions agree with TRBD1. The ends lost 9 bases at V and 5 bases at J; junction bases unmatched: 1. Germline CDR1 is ENHRY and CDR2 is SYGVKD. The CDR3 totals 13 residues. Here the CDR3 reads CAIGTGDNSPLHF. For the CDR3, the DNA is TGTGCCATTGGGACAGGGGATAATTCACCCCTCCACTTT.

There are a few counts of this clone. The J gene is TRBJ2-5, the V gene TRBV7-8; no firm D call. The CDR3 has 15 amino acids. Trimming stripped 1 base from V and 5 bases from J, with 14 bases between. CDR1 is SGHVS, CDR2 FQNEAQ, per germline. As DNA, the CDR3 is TGTGCCAGCAGCTTAGACGTATGGGCCGGTGAGACCCAGTACTTC. Translating gives CASSLDVWAGETQYF.

V and J are TRBV19 and TRBJ1-5, with D maybe TRBD1 (6 bases). From germline, CDR1 is LNHDA and CDR2 SQIVND (reference sequence). Trimming shortened V by 6 bases and J by 0 bases, and 12 bases separated the two germline ends. The CDR3 has 15 residues. The CDR3 sequence is CASRRTVYSNQPQHF. For the CDR3, the DNA is TGTGCCAGTAGAAGGACAGTTTATAGCAATCAGCCCCAGCATTTT.

The chain recombines TRBV7-8 with TRBJ2-1; no clear D gene. Germline V gene data show CDR1 as SGHVS and CDR2 as FQNEAQ. With 3 bases removed from V and 2 bases from J, the gap between germline ends came to 8 bases. The CDR3 runs to 14 residues. This CDR3 reads CASSFRSTYNEQFF. Written as DNA, the CDR3 is TGTGCCAGCAGCTTTAGATCAACCTACAATGAGCAGTTCTTC.

This clone has a handful of counts. CDR3 nucleotides: TGCGCCAGCAGCCCCGGAAGGCAGGGCCTAGCGGGAGAGGGGCGGGAGCTGTTTTTT. As protein: CASSPGRQGLAGEGRELFF. This rearrangement joins TRBV4-1 to TRBJ2-2; 10 nucleotides align to TRBD2. Germline V gene sequence: CDR1 MGHRA, CDR2 YSYEKL. Trimming removed 4 bases from V and 9 bases from J; junction bases left unmatched: 20. The CDR3 runs 19 residues.